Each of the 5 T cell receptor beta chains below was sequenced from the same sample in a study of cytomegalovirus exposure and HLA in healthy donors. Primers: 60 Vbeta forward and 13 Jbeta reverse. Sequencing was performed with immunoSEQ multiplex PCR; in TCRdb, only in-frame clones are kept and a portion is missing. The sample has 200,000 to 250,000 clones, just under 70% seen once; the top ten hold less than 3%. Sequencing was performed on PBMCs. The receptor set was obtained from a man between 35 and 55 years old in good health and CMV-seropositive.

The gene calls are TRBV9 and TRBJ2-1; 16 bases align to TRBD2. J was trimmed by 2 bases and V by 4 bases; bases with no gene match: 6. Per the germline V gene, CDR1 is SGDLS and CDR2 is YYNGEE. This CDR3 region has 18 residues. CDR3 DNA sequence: TGTGCCAGCAGCCAGGGACTAGCGGGGGGGTACACCTACAATGAGCAGTTCTTC. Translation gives CASSQGLAGGYTYNEQFF.

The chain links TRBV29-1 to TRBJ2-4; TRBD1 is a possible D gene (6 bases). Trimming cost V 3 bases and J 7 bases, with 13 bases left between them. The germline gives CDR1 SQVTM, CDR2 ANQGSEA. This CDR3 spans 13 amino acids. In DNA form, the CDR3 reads TGCAGCGTTGAGGGTAAAGGGGGTAACATTCAGTACTTC. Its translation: CSVEGKGGNIQYF.

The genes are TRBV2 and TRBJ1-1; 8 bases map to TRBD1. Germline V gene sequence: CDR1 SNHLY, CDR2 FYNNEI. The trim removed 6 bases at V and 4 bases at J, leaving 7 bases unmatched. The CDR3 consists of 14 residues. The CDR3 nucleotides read TGTGCCAGCAGGGACCAGGGGGCAAGCACTGAAGCTTTCTTT. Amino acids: CASRDQGASTEAFF.

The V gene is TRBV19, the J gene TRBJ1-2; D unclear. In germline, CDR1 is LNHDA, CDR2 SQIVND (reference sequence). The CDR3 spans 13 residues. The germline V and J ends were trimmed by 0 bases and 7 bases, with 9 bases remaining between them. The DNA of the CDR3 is TGTGCCAGTAGTATAGATCTCCAGGTTGGCTACACCTTC. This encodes CASSIDLQVGYTF.

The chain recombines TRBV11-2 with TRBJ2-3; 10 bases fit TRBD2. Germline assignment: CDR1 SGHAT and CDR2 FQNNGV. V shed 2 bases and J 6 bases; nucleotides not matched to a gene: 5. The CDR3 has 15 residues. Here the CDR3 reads CASSLQAGGPDTQYF. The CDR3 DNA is TGTGCCAGCAGCTTACAAGCGGGGGGGCCGGATACGCAGTATTTT.